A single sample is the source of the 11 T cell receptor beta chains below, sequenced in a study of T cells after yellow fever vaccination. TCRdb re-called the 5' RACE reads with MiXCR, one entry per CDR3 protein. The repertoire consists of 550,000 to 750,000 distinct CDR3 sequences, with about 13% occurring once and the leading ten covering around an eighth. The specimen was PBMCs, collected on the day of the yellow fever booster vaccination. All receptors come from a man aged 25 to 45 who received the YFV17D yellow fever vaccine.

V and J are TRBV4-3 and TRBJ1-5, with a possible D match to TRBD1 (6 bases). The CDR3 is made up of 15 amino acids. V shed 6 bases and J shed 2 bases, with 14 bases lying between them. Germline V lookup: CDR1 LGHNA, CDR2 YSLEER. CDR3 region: CASSPDRLGNQPQHF. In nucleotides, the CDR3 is TGCGCCAGCAGTCCCGACAGGCTGGGCAATCAGCCCCAGCATTTT.

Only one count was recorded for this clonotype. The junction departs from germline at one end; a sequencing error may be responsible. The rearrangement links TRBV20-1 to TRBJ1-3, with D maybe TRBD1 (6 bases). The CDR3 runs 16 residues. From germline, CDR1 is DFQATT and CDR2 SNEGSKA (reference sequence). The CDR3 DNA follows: TGCTGTGCTAGATCAGGGGCTCTGGCGGTTTCAGGCACCATATATTTT. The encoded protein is CCARSGALAVSGTIYF.

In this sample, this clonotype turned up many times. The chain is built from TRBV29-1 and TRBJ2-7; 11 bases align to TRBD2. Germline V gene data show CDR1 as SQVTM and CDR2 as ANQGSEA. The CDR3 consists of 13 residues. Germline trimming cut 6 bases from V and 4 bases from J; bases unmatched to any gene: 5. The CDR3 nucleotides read TGCAGCGTAGTAGCGGGAGGGCCTTACGAGCAGTACTTC. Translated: CSVVAGGPYEQYF.

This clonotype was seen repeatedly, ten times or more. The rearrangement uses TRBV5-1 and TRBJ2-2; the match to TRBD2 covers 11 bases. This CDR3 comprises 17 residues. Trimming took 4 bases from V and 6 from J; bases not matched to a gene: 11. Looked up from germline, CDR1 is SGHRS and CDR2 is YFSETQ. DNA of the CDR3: TGCGCCAGCAGCCGCATGAACCTAGCGGGAGGTGCCGGGGAGCTGTTTTTT. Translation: CASSRMNLAGGAGELFF.

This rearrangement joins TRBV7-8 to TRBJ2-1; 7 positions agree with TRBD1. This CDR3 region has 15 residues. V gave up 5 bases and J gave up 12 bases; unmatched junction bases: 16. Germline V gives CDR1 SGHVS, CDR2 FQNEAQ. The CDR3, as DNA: TGTGCCAGCAGCCCAGACGAGGGGGCCGTACGAGGGCAGTTCTTC. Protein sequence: CASSPDEGAVRGQFF.

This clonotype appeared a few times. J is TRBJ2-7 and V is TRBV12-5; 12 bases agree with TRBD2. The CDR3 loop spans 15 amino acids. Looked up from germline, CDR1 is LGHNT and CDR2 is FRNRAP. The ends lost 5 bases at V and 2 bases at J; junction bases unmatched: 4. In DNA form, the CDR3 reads TGTGCTAGTGGTAAGACTAGCGGGAGCCCCTACGAGCAGTACTTC. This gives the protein CASGKTSGSPYEQYF.

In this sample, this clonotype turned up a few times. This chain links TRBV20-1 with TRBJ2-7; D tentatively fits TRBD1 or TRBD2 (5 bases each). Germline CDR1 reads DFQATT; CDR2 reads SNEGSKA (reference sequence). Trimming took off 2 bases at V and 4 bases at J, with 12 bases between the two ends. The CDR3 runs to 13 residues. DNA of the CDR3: TGCAGTGCTAGACTCCGAGGGGTTTACGAGCAGTACTTC. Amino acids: CSARLRGVYEQYF.

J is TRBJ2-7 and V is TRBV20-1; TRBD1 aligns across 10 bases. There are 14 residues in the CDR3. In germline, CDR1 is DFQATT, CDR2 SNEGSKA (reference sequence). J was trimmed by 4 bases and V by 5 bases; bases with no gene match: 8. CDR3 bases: TGCAGTGCTGCGGACAGGGGGGAAACTTACGAGCAGTACTTC. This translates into CSAADRGETYEQYF.

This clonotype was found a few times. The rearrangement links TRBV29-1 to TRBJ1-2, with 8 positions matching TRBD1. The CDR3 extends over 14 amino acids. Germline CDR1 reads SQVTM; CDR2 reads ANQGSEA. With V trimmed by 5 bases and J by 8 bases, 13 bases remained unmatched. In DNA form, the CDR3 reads TGCAGCGTTAACGACCGCCAGGGGGCACAAGGCTACACCTTC. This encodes CSVNDRQGAQGYTF.

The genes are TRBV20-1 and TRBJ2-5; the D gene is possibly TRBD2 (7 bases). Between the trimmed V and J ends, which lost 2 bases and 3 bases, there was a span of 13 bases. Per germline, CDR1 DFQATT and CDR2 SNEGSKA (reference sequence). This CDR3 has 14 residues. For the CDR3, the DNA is TGCAGTGCTAGAAGGGGGAGGGCCGAAGAGACCCAGTACTTC. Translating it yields CSARRGRAEETQYF.

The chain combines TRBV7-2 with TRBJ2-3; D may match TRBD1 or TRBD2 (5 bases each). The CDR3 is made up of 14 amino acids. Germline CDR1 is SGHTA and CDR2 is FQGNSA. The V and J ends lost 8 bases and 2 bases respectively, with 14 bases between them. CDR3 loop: CASRGGPYTDTQYF. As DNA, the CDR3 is TGTGCCAGCCGGGGCGGGCCGTACACAGATACGCAGTATTTT.